Described below is a single T cell receptor (beta chain) sequence and its context. This clone showed up just once. The clone's antigen remains unknown. The input lacks base qualities; no much larger clone sits a single base away. The data originate from a study of shared clonotypes between healthy human individuals (dated by TCRdb to the early 2020s). For the wider study: The cohort included a few men and a couple of women between 18 and 49 years of age. Per donor, three plates each were used for CD4 naive and CD4 memory, two for CD8 naive, and one for CD8 memory. Blood TCR repertoires of a handful of healthy adults were deeply sequenced to estimate repertoire size and the extent of clonotype sharing between individuals. Libraries were prepared and TCR repertoires were sequenced by different laboratories using diverse techniques, in order to increase sequencing depth and limit assay-specific biases. Per donor, leukapheresis produced somewhere between about 0.94 and 9 billion PBMCs.

Using the deep immunoSEQ assay, multiplex PCR amplified TCR CDR3 regions from genomic DNA. For each cell subset, the extracted genomic DNA was distributed evenly across all wells of several immunoSEQ 96-well plates, and each plate served as one replicate. For sorted subsets, approximately 210 ng of genomic DNA, equivalent to 30,000 or so T cell genomes, went into each replicate PCR. Purified libraries were quantified with a Qubit 3.0 fluorometer, sized on a Bioanalyzer 2100, and re-quantified with the KAPA Library Quantification kit. Each immunoSEQ 96-well plate was sequenced on its own single-read 150-cycle Illumina NextSeq 550 flow cell. In the source study's methods: The immunoSEQ output contained only junctional sequences without quality scores, so filtering could not match that applied to full-length reads. To assign V/J genes and CDR3, sequences were annotated against IMGT germline references using PyIR, a Python wrapper for IgBLAST v1.9. Any read was removed if the V/J assignment was weak (E-value above 1e-6), the CDR3 was missing, or the read contained stop codons, out-of-frame junctions, or ambiguous translated residues. V3J clonotypes were defined by identical inferred V gene, J gene, and CDR3 amino acid sequence. Percentage overlap between repertoires was computed as shared unique clonotypes divided by the size of the smaller repertoire. Richness of each repertoire was evaluated using RTK rarefaction, the Chao1 estimator, and Recon v2.1 estimates of unobserved clonotypes. OLGA was used to compute generation probabilities for all TCRbeta clonotypes that the gDNA method yielded from a few donors. What TCRdb holds here is the immuneACCESS table cut down to in-frame rearrangements. Part of the clones is not present; checked against another copy, under half of the missing clones reflect an unresolved V gene, and the others are unexplained. D and trimming come from the DNA, and the V and J calls and clone size come from that table. Here the sample has fewer than 1 million clones; 90% to 97% occur a single time. Of the sample, roughly 0.23% falls within the top ten clones.

Relative to germline, V is 6 bases shorter and J is 2 bases shorter, with 11 bases between their ends. Per the germline V gene, SNHLY is the CDR1 and FYNNEI is the CDR2. Measured from the cysteine to the phenylalanine, the CDR3 is 14 residues long. Only the CDR3 part of the read is kept: 42 bases, read in frame from the first base. On the study overall, not on this receptor specifically: Naive subsets generally had larger estimated clonotype richness than memory subsets did. Based on pairwise subsampling, the degree of clonotype sharing among donors was expected to be affected by sequencing depth. Rarefaction of sorted-subset datasets indicated incomplete sequencing despite the large sequencing depth. Compared with non-shared clonotypes, the clonotypes found in all four sorted-subset donors had higher generation probabilities. Sampling was restricted to blood, and TCR repertoires in tissues likely differ from the TCR repertoires found in blood. The genetic and exposure-history diversity represented was limited by the small number of donors. About 4.5% of naive CD4, 3.5% of naive CD8, about 2.5% of memory CD4, and more than 0.35% of memory CD8 clonotypes were shared across several donors.

CD8 naive samples were obtained by positive selection for CCR7 among CD45RO-negative cells, yielding a CD45RA+CCR7+ population from which TemRA cells were excluded. Donors were healthy HIV-negative adults with no recently reported acute infections or vaccinations. Every donor was a Caucasian adult living in Nashville, Tennessee, USA. Blood was obtained by leukapheresis, after which PBMCs were separated by Ficoll-Histopaque density gradient centrifugation and cryopreserved in liquid nitrogen vapor phase. Analytical flow cytometry was used to check the purity and quantity of every magnetically sorted T cell population. Genomic DNA was isolated from each sorted fraction and quantified by UV absorbance on a Nanodrop 2000c.

The material sequenced was naive CD8+ T cells sorted from blood. Read against the paper, the sample's cell subset or site label means: CD45RA+CCR7+. This sequence originates from a man aged 25-45 years in good health. The rearranged segments are TRBV2 and TRBJ1-5, with an unclear D gene assignment. At the DNA level, the sequence is TGTGCCAGCAGCGAGAGTCCAGGCAATCAGCCCCAGCATTTT. This gives the protein CASSESPGNQPQHF.